This T cell receptor (beta chain) stems from a study of blood T cell repertoires in COVID-19. Study summary: The United States, Italy and Spain were the sources of the acute and convalescent COVID-19 samples. The analysed material was cDNA or gDNA that came from T cells, B-cell-depleted T cells, or PBMCs.

Germline V gene lookup returns CDR1 SGHRS and CDR2 YFSETQ. There are 14 residues in the CDR3. The V end lost 5 bases, the J end lost 7 bases, and 15 bases lay between the germline ends. In the original workflow: Amplification with reference gene primers provided the estimates of nucleated cell counts. Generated by immunoSEQ multiplex PCR, the TCRdb table keeps only in-frame clones and is missing some. Clone size and the V and J calls come from that table; the DNA yielded D and trimming. The sample includes over 60,000 clones, 89% seen only once; the top ten take roughly 8.8%. This clone occurred once.

Source material: peripheral blood. The J gene is TRBJ2-2, the V gene TRBV5-1; D gene ambiguous. The sequence was collected from an older man with acute or convalescent COVID-19. This chain's CDR3 is CASSPGSTGGELFF. CDR3 nucleotides: TGCGCCAGCAGTCCCGGCTCGACGGGCGGGGAGCTGTTTTTT.